Sequencing of this T cell receptor beta chain was carried out in a study of a mutant IDH1 vaccine in newly diagnosed glioma. Study-wide background: Vaccination started 4-6 weeks after radiotherapy alone, or with temozolomide cycles.

The CDR3 has 14 amino acids. Germline CDR1 PRHDT, CDR2 FYEKMQ (reference sequence). Trimming removed 4 bases from V and 5 bases from J; junction bases left unmatched: 7. Method: immunoSEQ multiplex PCR; TCRdb's copy keeps in-frame clones and lacks some. Here the sample spans 52,000 or so clones, about four fifths being singletons. Time point meaning: week 23, last vaccination. Topical imiquimod was applied with each vaccine dose, which held 300 ug of mutant IDH1 20-mer peptide. Note on this clone: Its cognate antigen is unknown.

The sample in question was PBMCs, obtained from a glioma patient whose treatment included an IDH1 peptide vaccine. The receptor was isolated from a man aged 40-55 years with glioma. V is TRBV13 and J is TRBJ1-1; 7 nucleotides line up with TRBD1. In nucleotides, the CDR3 is TGTGCCAGCAGCTCAGGGGGGGGGTGGACTGAAGCTTTCTTT. Translation: CASSSGGGWTEAFF.